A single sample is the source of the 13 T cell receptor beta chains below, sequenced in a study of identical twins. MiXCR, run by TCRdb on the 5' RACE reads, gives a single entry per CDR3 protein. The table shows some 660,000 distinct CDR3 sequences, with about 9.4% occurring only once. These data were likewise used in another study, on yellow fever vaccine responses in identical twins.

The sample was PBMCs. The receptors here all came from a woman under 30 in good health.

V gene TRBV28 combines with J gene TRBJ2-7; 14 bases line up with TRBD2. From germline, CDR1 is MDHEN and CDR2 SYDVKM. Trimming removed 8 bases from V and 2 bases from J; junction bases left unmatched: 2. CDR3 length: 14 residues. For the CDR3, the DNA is TGTGCCAGCGTGACTAGCGGGGGGGCCTACGAGCAGTACTTC. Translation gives CASVTSGGAYEQYF.

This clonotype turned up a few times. The CDR3 DNA follows: TGTGCCAGCAGTTACGGACTAGCATCCGGTGAGCAGTACTTC. It encodes CASSYGLASGEQYF. The chain combines TRBV6-2 or TRBV6-3 with TRBJ2-7; TRBD2 aligns across 8 bases. The CDR3 length is 14 residues. Germline V CDR1 and CDR2: MNHEY, SVGEGT. The J segment lost 7 bases and the V segment lost 2 bases, leaving 7 bases of the junction unmatched.

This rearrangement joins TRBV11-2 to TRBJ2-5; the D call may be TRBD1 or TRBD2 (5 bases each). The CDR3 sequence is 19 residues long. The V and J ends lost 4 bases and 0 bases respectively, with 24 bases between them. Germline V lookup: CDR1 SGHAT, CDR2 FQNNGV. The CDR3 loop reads CASSSPVGGAGSDQETQYF. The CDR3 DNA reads TGTGCCAGCAGCTCCCCCGTCGGTGGGGCAGGGAGTGACCAAGAGACCCAGTACTTC.

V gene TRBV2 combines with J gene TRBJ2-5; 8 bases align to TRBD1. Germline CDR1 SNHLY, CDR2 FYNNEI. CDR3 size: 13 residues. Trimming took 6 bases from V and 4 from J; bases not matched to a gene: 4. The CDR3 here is CASRGGQGETQYF. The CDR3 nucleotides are TGTGCCAGCAGGGGAGGACAGGGAGAGACCCAGTACTTC.

The chain's CDR3 is CSARATTRSGEQYF. The DNA of the CDR3 is TGCAGTGCTAGAGCCACCACTAGGTCGGGGGAGCAGTACTTC. This chain connects TRBV20-1 to TRBJ2-7, with D perhaps TRBD2 (5 bases). Per germline, CDR1 DFQATT and CDR2 SNEGSKA (reference sequence). Trimming shortened V by 1 base and J by 7 bases, and 17 bases separated the two germline ends. CDR3 length: 14 residues.

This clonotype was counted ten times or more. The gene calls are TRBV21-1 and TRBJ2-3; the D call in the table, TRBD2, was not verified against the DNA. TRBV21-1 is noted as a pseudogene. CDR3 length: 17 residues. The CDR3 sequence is CASSKVRTSGSTDTQYF. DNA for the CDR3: TGTGCCAGCAGCAAAGTCAGGACTAGCGGGTCCACAGATACGCAGTATTTT.

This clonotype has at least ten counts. CDR3 loop: CASSLDRSGGTYEQYF. DNA for the CDR3: TGTGCCAGCAGCTTAGATAGGTCGGGGGGAACCTACGAGCAGTACTTC. J is TRBJ2-7 and V is TRBV11-2; 7 bases match TRBD2. This CDR3 region has 16 residues. CDR1 is SGHAT and CDR2 is FQNNGV in the germline V gene. Trimming removed 0 bases from V and 2 bases from J; junction bases left unmatched: 7.

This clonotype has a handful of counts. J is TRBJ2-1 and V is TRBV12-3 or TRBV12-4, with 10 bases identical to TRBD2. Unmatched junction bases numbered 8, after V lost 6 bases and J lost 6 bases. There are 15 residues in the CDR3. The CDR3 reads CASSTGLAKPNEQFF. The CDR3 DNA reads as TGTGCCAGCAGCACGGGACTAGCGAAGCCCAATGAGCAGTTCTTC.

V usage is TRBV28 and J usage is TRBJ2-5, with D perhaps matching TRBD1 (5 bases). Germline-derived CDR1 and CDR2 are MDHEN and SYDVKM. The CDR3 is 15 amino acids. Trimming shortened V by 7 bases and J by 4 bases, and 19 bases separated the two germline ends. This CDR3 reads CASTPTDFSSETQYF. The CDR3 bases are TGTGCCAGCACTCCGACAGACTTCTCCTCAGAGACCCAGTACTTC. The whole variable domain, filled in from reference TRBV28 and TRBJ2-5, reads DVKVTQSSRYLVKRTGEKVFLECVQDMDHENMFWYRQDPGLGLRLIYFSYDVKMKEKGDIPEGYSVSREKKERFSLILESASTNQTSMYLCASTPTDFSSETQYFGPGTRLLVL.

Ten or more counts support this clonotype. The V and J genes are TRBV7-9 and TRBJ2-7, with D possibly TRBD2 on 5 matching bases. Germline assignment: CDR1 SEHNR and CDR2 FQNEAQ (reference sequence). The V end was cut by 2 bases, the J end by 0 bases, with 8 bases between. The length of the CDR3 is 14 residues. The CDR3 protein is CASSLTRTSYEQYF. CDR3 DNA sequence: TGTGCCAGCAGCTTAACTAGAACCTCCTACGAGCAGTACTTC.

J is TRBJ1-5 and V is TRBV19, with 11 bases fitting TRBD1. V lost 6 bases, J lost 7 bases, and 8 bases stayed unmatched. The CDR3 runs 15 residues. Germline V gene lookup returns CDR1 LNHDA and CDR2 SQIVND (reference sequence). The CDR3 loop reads CASSGQGAMNQPQHF. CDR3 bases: TGTGCCAGTAGCGGACAGGGGGCTATGAACCAGCCCCAGCATTTT.

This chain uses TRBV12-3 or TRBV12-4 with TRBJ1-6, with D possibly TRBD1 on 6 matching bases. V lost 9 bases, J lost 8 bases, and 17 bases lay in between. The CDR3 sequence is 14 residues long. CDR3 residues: CASTADRFDSPLHF. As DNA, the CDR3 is TGTGCCAGTACCGCAGACAGGTTTGATTCACCCCTCCACTTT.

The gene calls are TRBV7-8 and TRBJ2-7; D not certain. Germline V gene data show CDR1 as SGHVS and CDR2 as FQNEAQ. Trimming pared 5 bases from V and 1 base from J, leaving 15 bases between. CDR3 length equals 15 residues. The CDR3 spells CASSPSEIGSYEQYF. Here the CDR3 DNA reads TGTGCCAGCAGCCCCTCGGAAATAGGATCCTACGAGCAGTACTTC. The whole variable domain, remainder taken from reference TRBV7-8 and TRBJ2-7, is GAGVSQSPRYKVAKRGQDVALRCDPISGHVSLFWYQQALGQGPEFLTYFQNEAQLDKSGLPSDRFFAERPEGSVSTLKIQRTQQEDSAVYLCASSPSEIGSYEQYFGPGTRLTVT.